The entry below describes one T cell receptor beta chain. Its antigen is undetermined. Here immunoSEQ multiplex PCR was the method, and the copy in TCRdb shows in-frame clones only, minus some. The repertoire has some 150,000 clones, 92% of them found once; the top ten carry 2.5% to 4%. Trimming took 0 bases from V and 0 from J, leaving 9 bases between them. CDR1 is SGHRS, CDR2 YFSETQ, per germline. The CDR3 consists of 15 residues. This sample stems from a study of T cell responses to AZD1222 COVID-19 vaccine. Study-wide findings and caveats: Among the donors, most were white British and more were female, and clonal diversity was possibly underestimated. The breadth and depth of Spike-specific TCRs increased once two AZD1222 doses had been given. At 160-218 and 743-854, vaccine-associated CD4 TCRs were dominant, and they spanned spike.

The sequencing here drew on peripheral blood, taken 28 days after the second AZD1222 dose. The genes are TRBV5-1 and TRBJ1-1; D not resolved. The origin of this receptor is an adult who received the AZD1222 COVID-19 vaccine. CDR3 sequence reads: CASSLDSRMNTEAFF. In nucleotides, the CDR3 is TGCGCCAGCAGCTTGGACAGTCGTATGAACACTGAAGCTTTCTTT.